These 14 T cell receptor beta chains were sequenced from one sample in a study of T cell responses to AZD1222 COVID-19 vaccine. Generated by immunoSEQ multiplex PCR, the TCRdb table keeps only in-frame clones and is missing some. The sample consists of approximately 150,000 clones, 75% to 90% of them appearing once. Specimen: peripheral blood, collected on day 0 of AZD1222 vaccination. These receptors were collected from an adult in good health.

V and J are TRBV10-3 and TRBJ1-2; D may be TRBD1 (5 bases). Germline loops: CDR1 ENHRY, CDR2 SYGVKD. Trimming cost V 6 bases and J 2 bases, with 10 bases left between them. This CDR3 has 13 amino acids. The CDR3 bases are TGTGCCATCAGACCACAGGAAAACTATGGCTACACCTTC. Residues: CAIRPQENYGYTF.

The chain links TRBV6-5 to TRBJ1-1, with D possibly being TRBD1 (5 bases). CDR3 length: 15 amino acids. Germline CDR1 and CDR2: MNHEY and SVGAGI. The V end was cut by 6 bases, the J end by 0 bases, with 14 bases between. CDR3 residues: CASSLRGRVNTEAFF. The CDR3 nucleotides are TGTGCCAGCAGCCTAAGGGGCAGGGTGAACACTGAAGCTTTCTTT.

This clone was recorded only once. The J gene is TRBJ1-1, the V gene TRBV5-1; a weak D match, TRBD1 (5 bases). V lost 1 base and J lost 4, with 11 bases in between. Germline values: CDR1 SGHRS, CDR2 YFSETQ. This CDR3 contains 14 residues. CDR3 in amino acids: CASSLSGRGTEAFF. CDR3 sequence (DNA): TGCGCCAGCAGCTTGTCAGGGAGGGGCACTGAAGCTTTCTTT.

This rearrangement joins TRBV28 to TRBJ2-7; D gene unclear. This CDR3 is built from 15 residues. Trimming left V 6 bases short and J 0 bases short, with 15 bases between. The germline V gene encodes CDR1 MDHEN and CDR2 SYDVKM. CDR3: CASSQPGGNSYEQYF. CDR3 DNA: TGTGCCAGCAGCCAGCCTGGTGGGAACTCCTACGAGCAGTACTTC.

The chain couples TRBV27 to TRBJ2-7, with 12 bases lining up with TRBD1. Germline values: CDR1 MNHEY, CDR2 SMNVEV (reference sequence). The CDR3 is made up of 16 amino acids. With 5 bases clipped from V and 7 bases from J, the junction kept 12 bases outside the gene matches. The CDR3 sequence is CASSLNAGTGGSEQYF. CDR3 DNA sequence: TGTGCCAGCAGTCTCAACGCCGGGACAGGGGGCAGTGAGCAGTACTTC.

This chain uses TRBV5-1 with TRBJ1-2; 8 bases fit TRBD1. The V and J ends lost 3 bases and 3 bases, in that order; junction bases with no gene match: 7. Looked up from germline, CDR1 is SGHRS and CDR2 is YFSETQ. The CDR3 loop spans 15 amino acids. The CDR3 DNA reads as TGCGCCAGCAGCTCGCCCGACAGGGGAGACTATGGCTACACCTTC. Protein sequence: CASSSPDRGDYGYTF.

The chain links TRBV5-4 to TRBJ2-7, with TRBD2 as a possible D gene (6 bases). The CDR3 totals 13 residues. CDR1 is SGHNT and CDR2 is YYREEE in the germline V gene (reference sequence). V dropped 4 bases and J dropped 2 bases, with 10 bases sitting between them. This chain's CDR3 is CASSRTNTYEQYF. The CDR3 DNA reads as TGTGCCAGCAGCCGGACTAACACCTACGAGCAGTACTTC.

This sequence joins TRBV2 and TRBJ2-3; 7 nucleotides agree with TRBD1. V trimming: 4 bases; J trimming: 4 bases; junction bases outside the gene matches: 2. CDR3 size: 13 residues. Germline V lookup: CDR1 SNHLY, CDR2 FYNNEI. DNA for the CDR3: TGTGCCAGCAGTGGACAGGGATCAGATACGCAGTATTTT. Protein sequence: CASSGQGSDTQYF.

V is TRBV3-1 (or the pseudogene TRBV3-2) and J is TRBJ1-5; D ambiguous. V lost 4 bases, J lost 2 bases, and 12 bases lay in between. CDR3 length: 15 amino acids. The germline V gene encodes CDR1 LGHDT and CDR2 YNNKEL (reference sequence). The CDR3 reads CASSLGMVRNQPQHF. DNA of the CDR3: TGTGCCAGCAGCCTGGGGATGGTTCGCAATCAGCCCCAGCATTTT.

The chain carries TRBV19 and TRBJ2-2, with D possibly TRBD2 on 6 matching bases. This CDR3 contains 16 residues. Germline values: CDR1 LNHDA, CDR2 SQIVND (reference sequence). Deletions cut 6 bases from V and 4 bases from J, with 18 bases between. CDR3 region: CASRLLRGDSTGELFF. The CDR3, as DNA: TGTGCCAGTAGACTTTTGCGGGGAGATTCCACCGGGGAGCTGTTTTTT. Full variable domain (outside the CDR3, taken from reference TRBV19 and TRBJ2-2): DGGITQSPKYLFRKEGQNVTLSCEQNLNHDAMYWYRQDPGQGLRLIYYSQIVNDFQKGDIAEGYSVSREKKESFPLTVTSAQKNPTAFYLCASRLLRGDSTGELFFGEGSRLTVL.

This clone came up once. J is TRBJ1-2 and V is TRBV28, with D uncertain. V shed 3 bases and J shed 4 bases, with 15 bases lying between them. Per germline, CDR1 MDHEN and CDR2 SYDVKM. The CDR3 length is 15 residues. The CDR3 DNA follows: TGTGCCAGCAGTTTGATCAGCGCAGGCGGCTATGGCTACACCTTC. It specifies CASSLISAGGYGYTF.

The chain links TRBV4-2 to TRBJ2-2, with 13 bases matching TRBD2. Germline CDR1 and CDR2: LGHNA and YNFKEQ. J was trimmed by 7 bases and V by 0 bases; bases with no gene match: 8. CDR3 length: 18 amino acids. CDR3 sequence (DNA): TGTGCCAGCAGCCAAGATCCCGGACTAGCGGGAGTTATCGGGGAGCTGTTTTTT. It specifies CASSQDPGLAGVIGELFF.

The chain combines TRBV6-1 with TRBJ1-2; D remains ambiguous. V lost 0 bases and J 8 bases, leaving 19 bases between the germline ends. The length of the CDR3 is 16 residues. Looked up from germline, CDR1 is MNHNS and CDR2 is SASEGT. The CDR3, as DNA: TGTGCCAGCAGTGAAGCAATGCAGGCCGTACGCCAGGGCTACACCTTC. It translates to CASSEAMQAVRQGYTF.

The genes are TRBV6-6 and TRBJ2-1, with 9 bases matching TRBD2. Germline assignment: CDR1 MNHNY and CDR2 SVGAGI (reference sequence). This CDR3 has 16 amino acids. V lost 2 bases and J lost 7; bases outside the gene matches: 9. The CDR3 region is CASSYPAGGRVNEQFF. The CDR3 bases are TGTGCCAGCAGTTACCCGGCCGGCGGGAGGGTAAATGAGCAGTTCTTC.